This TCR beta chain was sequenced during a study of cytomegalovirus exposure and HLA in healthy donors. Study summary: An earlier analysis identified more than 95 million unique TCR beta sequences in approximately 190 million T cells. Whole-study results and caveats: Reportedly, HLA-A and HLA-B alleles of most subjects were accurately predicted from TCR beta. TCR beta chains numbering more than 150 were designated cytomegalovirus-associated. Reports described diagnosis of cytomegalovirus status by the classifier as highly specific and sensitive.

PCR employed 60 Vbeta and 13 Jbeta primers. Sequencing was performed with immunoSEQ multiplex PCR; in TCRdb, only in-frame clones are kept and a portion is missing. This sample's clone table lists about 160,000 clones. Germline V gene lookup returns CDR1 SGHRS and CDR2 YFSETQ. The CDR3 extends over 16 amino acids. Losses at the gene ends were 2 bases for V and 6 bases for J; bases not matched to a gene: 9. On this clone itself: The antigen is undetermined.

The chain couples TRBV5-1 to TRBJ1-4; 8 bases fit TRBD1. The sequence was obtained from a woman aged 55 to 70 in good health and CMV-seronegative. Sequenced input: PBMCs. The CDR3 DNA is TGCGCCAGCAGCTTCCCCGAGACAGGGGTGGATGAAAAACTGTTTTTT. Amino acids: CASSFPETGVDEKLFF.